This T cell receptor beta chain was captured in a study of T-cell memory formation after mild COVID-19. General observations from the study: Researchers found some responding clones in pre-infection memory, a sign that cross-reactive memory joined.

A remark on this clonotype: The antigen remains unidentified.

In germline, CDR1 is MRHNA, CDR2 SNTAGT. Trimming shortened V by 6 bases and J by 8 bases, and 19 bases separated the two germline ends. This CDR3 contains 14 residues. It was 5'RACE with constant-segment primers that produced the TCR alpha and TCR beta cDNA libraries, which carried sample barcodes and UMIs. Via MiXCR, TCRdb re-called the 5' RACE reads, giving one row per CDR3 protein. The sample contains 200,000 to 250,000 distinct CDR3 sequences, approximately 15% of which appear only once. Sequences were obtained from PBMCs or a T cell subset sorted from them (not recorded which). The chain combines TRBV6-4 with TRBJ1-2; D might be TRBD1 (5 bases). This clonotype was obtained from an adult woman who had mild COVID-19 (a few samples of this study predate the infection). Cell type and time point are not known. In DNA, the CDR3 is TGTGCCAGCAGGGTCGGGAGGGGTTCGGAAGGCTACACCTTC. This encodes CASRVGRGSEGYTF.